These T cell receptor beta chains were read from a single sample in a study of blood T cell repertoires in COVID-19. Method: immunoSEQ multiplex PCR; TCRdb's copy keeps in-frame clones and lacks some. The sample consists of around 230,000 clones, roughly 90% of them appearing once. Specimen: peripheral blood. The receptors were gathered from a man between 60 and 75 years old who had recovered from COVID-19. Both conserved end residues are part of each CDR3. A D gene is named only where the DNA matches it firmly. A row's size may be missing; if present it is once, few, many or a size class.

clone_size	v_call	j_call	d_call	cdr3_aa	cdr3_nt
NA	TRBV7-2	TRBJ2-7	TRBD2	CASSSTPGTLGGGSYEQYF	TGTGCCAGCAGCTCCACCCCCGGGACGCTTGGGGGGGGCTCCTACGAGCAGTACTTC
NA	TRBV11-3	TRBJ2-5	TRBD1	CASSLGTGGETQYF	TGTGCCAGCAGCTTAGGGACAGGGGGAGAGACCCAGTACTTC
NA	TRBV10-2	TRBJ2-3	TRBD2	CASKAGGPSIDTQYF	TGCGCCAGCAAAGCGGGGGGGCCAAGCATAGATACGCAGTATTTT
NA	TRBV5-1	TRBJ1-4	TRBD1	CASSSQGAVANEKLFF	TGCGCCAGCAGCTCACAGGGGGCCGTAGCTAATGAAAAACTGTTTTTT
once	TRBV6-2/TRBV6-3	TRBJ1-4	TRBD1	CASSYSGQPYEKLFF	TGTGCCAGCAGTTACTCGGGACAGCCTTATGAAAAACTGTTTTTT
NA	TRBV7-2	TRBJ1-1	TRBD1	CASSTTGGIAEAFF	TGTGCCAGCAGCACTACAGGGGGTATCGCTGAAGCTTTCTTT
NA	TRBV5-1	TRBJ1-1	NA	CASSLRGQNTEAFF	TGCGCCAGCAGCTTGAGAGGACAGAACACTGAAGCTTTCTTT
NA	TRBV3-1/TRBV3-2	TRBJ2-5	NA	CASSQAGTQYF	TGTGCCAGCAGCCAAGCCGGGACCCAGTACTTC
NA	TRBV12-3/TRBV12-4	TRBJ1-1	NA	CASNGRGSTEAFF	TGTGCCAGCAACGGAAGGGGGTCCACTGAAGCTTTCTTT
NA	TRBV6-5	TRBJ2-1	TRBD1	CASRWTGPGNEQFF	TGTGCCAGCAGGTGGACAGGGCCTGGCAATGAGCAGTTCTTC
NA	TRBV28	TRBJ1-6	NA	CASSLRGLGSYNSPLHF	TGTGCCAGCAGTTTGAGAGGGTTAGGATCCTATAATTCACCCCTCCACTTT
NA	TRBV11-1	TRBJ1-1	NA	CASSLEGRRFAEAFF	TGTGCCAGCAGCTTGGAGGGGCGTCGATTCGCTGAAGCTTTCTTT
NA	TRBV6-2/TRBV6-3	TRBJ2-2	TRBD2	CASSYWRGGYTGELFF	TGTGCCAGCAGTTACTGGCGGGGGGGGTACACCGGGGAGCTGTTTTTT
NA	TRBV5-4	TRBJ1-1	NA	CASRVTGLNTEAFF	TGTGCCAGCAGGGTAACAGGTCTGAACACTGAAGCTTTCTTT
NA	TRBV10-3	TRBJ1-6	NA	CAINQVDNSPLHF	TGTGCCATCAACCAGGTCGATAATTCACCCCTCCACTTT
NA	TRBV5-1	TRBJ2-2	NA	CASSLFYSLANTGELFF	TGCGCCAGCAGCTTGTTCTACTCTCTCGCGAACACCGGGGAGCTGTTTTTT
once	TRBV7-9	TRBJ2-7	TRBD2	CASSWTSGGSYEQYF	TGTGCCAGCAGTTGGACTAGCGGGGGTTCCTACGAGCAGTACTTC
NA	TRBV11-2	TRBJ2-3	TRBD1	CASSLEGTGVWEYTDTQYF	TGTGCCAGCAGCTTAGAGGGGACAGGGGTTTGGGAATACACAGATACGCAGTATTTT
NA	TRBV28	TRBJ1-5	NA	CASSSQVSAGNQPQHF	TGTGCCAGCAGTTCCCAAGTTAGTGCGGGCAATCAGCCCCAGCATTTT
NA	TRBV25-1	TRBJ2-1	NA	CASRKAGPSYNEQFF	TGTGCCAGCAGAAAGGCGGGCCCTTCATACAATGAGCAGTTCTTC
NA	TRBV9	TRBJ2-7	TRBD2	CASSVEVAGLPYEQYF	TGTGCCAGCAGCGTAGAGGTAGCGGGGTTGCCCTACGAGCAGTACTTC
NA	TRBV19	TRBJ2-3	TRBD1	CASGTGRVDTQYF	TGTGCCAGCGGGACAGGGAGGGTAGATACGCAGTATTTT
NA	TRBV27	TRBJ1-3	TRBD1	CASSSTGTGAWEPGNTIYF	TGTGCCAGCAGTTCGACCGGGACAGGGGCATGGGAGCCTGGAAACACCATATATTTT
NA	TRBV3-1/TRBV3-2	TRBJ2-5	TRBD2	CASSQDAGSGGETQYF	TGTGCCAGCAGCCAGGATGCGGGATCCGGGGGGGAGACCCAGTACTTC
NA	TRBV5-1	TRBJ2-5	TRBD2	CASSSLAGAQETQYF	TGCGCCAGCAGCTCCCTAGCGGGGGCTCAAGAGACCCAGTACTTC
NA	TRBV19	TRBJ1-1	NA	CAIVDSNTEAFF	TGTGCCATCGTGGACAGTAACACTGAAGCTTTCTTT
NA	TRBV30	TRBJ2-2	NA	CAWSVPGANTGELFF	TGTGCCTGGAGTGTACCTGGAGCGAACACCGGGGAGCTGTTTTTT
NA	TRBV11-2	TRBJ1-2	TRBD1	CASSHPGGFGYTF	TGTGCCAGCAGCCACCCAGGGGGCTTTGGCTACACCTTC
once	TRBV11-2	TRBJ1-3	NA	CASSLWTGSSGNTIYF	TGTGCCAGCAGCTTATGGACGGGATCCTCTGGAAACACCATATATTTT
NA	TRBV7-9	TRBJ1-2	NA	CASSPTIGSGYTF	TGTGCCAGCAGCCCCACTATCGGGAGTGGCTACACCTTC
NA	TRBV21-1	TRBJ2-1	NA	CARNRAPCNEQFF	TGTGCCAGAAACAGGGCACCTTGTAATGAGCAGTTCTTC
NA	TRBV5-1	TRBJ2-3	NA	CASSEPGLQYF	TGCGCCAGCAGTGAGCCGGGACTTCAGTATTTT
NA	TRBV3-1/TRBV3-2	TRBJ2-1	TRBD2	CASSPAGGAYNEQFF	TGTGCCAGCAGCCCCGCGGGGGGGGCCTACAATGAGCAGTTCTTC